This T cell receptor beta chain was sequenced for a study of T cells in Graves' hyperthyroidism and ophthalmopathy. About the study: Blood was drawn when the patient was first diagnosed and still untreated. Findings of the study overall: Ophthalmopathy and stable hyperthyroidism were separated by a 13 V-J model.

Researchers took RNA transcripts and amplified the TCR beta CDR3 regions from them. RT-PCR in the first round (using the HTBI primer set) targeted the TCR CDR3. TCRdb re-analysed the multiplex PCR reads in MiXCR, keeping a single row per CDR3 protein. The profile shows about 500,000 distinct CDR3 sequences, about an eighth of them singletons. The junction had 3 bases not matched to a gene; V was cut back by 3 bases and J by 2 bases. This CDR3 contains 14 residues. This clonotype has a count of ten or more. The antigen is undetermined. Participants, patients aged 18 to 65, had newly diagnosed hyperthyroidism with a duration under 2 months. Exclusions: uncontrolled infection, other autoimmune disease, pregnancy, lactation.

This clonotype was obtained from a woman under 30 with Graves' hyperthyroidism. The sample consisted of blood. The rearrangement links TRBV12-3 or TRBV12-4 to TRBJ2-7, with TRBD1 matching 8 bases. This CDR3 is CASSFSGGPYEQYV. The CDR3 DNA follows: TGTGCCAGCAGTTTTTCAGGGGGCCCCTACGAGCAGTACGTC.